Shown below are 12 T cell receptor beta chains from a single sample sequenced in a study of cytomegalovirus exposure and HLA in healthy donors. The PCR had 60 Vbeta and 13 Jbeta primers. Data came from immunoSEQ multiplex PCR; TCRdb stores just in-frame clones and leaves some out. The sample carries more than 110,000 clones, 73% recorded once. The sample consisted of PBMCs. Receptors were obtained from a woman aged 40-49 years in good health and CMV-seronegative.

The rearrangement uses TRBV5-1 and TRBJ2-2; maybe TRBD2 (5 bases). Trimming shortened V by 2 bases and J by 7 bases, and 15 bases separated the two germline ends. This CDR3 is built from 15 residues. Germline lookup yields CDR1 SGHRS and CDR2 YFSETQ. CDR3 nucleotides: TGCGCCAGCAGCTTCGGGAACCTATTGGGCGGGGAGCTGTTTTTT. Translation gives CASSFGNLLGGELFF. Complete variable domain (other parts from reference TRBV5-1 and TRBJ2-2): KAGVTQTPRYLIKTRGQQVTLSCSPISGHRSVSWYQQTPGQGLQFLFEYFSETQRNKGNFPGRFSGRQFSNSRSEMNVSTLELGDSALYLCASSFGNLLGGELFFGEGSRLTVL.

The chain links TRBV9 to TRBJ1-2; 8 nucleotides align to TRBD1. This CDR3 is built from 14 residues. Per the germline V gene, CDR1 is SGDLS and CDR2 is YYNGEE. After removal of 2 bases from V and 8 bases from J, the junction contained 8 bases not matched to a gene. The CDR3 loop is CASSVDRGTDGYTF. CDR3 nucleotide sequence: TGTGCCAGCAGCGTCGACAGGGGAACTGACGGCTACACCTTC.

The chain recombines TRBV5-1 with TRBJ2-3, with 10 bases fitting TRBD2. V trimming: 6 bases; J trimming: 4 bases; junction bases outside the gene matches: 8. CDR1 is SGHRS and CDR2 is YFSETQ in the germline V gene. The CDR3 totals 15 residues. CDR3: CASTPLAGAADTQYF. The CDR3 bases are TGCGCCAGCACCCCCCTAGCGGGGGCGGCAGATACGCAGTATTTT.

This sequence joins TRBV5-1 and TRBJ2-3; 10 bases align to TRBD2. This CDR3 is 14 amino acids long. The V gene's germline CDR1 is SGHRS and CDR2 YFSETQ. The ends lost 7 bases at V and 5 bases at J; junction bases unmatched: 7. The CDR3 DNA is TGCGCCAGCTCCCCAAGCGGGGGGGTAGATACGCAGTATTTT. It yields the protein CASSPSGGVDTQYF.

A single count supports this clone. The chain is built from TRBV5-1 and TRBJ2-1; 8 bases line up with TRBD2. The CDR3 has 17 amino acids. Looked up from germline, CDR1 is SGHRS and CDR2 is YFSETQ. V shed 4 bases, J shed 5 bases, and the junction held 14 bases outside the gene matches. CDR3 DNA: TGCGCCAGCAGCCCAGTGCCTTCGGGGGGGACGCACAATGAGCAGTTCTTC. It encodes CASSPVPSGGTHNEQFF. The variable domain in full, completed from reference TRBV5-1 and TRBJ2-1, reads KAGVTQTPRYLIKTRGQQVTLSCSPISGHRSVSWYQQTPGQGLQFLFEYFSETQRNKGNFPGRFSGRQFSNSRSEMNVSTLELGDSALYLCASSPVPSGGTHNEQFFGPGTRLTVL.

This chain links TRBV4-2 with TRBJ2-3; 8 bases are shared with TRBD2. CDR3 length: 15 amino acids. The ends lost 1 base at V and 4 bases at J; junction bases unmatched: 4. From germline, CDR1 is LGHNA and CDR2 YNFKEQ. The CDR3 bases are TGTGCCAGCAGCCAAGTACAGCGGGGGTCAGATACGCAGTATTTT. Its translation: CASSQVQRGSDTQYF.

The CDR3 DNA is TGTGCCAGCAGCACGGGGTTATCCACTGAAGCTTTCTTT. This encodes CASSTGLSTEAFF. This sequence joins TRBV5-5 and TRBJ1-1, with D unclear. The V end was cut by 4 bases, the J end by 4 bases, with 11 bases between. The CDR3 spans 13 residues. Per germline, CDR1 SGHKS and CDR2 YYEKEE (reference sequence).

V is TRBV7-9 and J is TRBJ2-1, with D possibly being TRBD1 (6 bases). The CDR3 has 11 amino acids. Trimming removed 8 bases from V and 15 bases from J, with 17 bases in between. Germline V gene sequence: CDR1 SEHNR, CDR2 FQNEAQ (reference sequence). CDR3 nucleotide sequence: TGTGCCAGCGAAGGACAGAATTCCCGGTTCTTC. Protein product: CASEGQNSRFF.

This chain joins TRBV2 and TRBJ1-4, with D hard to call. The V end was cut by 1 base, the J end by 8 bases, with 11 bases between. Germline lookup yields CDR1 SNHLY and CDR2 FYNNEI. The CDR3 is 14 residues long. The CDR3 DNA sequence: TGTGCCAGCAGTGAAGGGTTAGTTGAGGAAAAACTGTTTTTT. Protein sequence: CASSEGLVEEKLFF.

This chain connects TRBV2 to TRBJ2-4, with 10 bases fitting TRBD1. The germline V gene has CDR1 SNHLY and CDR2 FYNNEI. Germline trimming cut 8 bases from V and 7 bases from J; bases unmatched to any gene: 8. The CDR3 contains 14 residues. The CDR3 nucleotides are TGTGCCAGCGGTGGGGACAGGGGTGCGAACATTCAGTACTTC. This translates into CASGGDRGANIQYF.

This sequence joins TRBV5-4 and TRBJ2-1; 14 bases agree with TRBD2. The germline V gene has CDR1 SGHNT and CDR2 YYREEE (reference sequence). The junction had 16 bases not matched to a gene; V was cut back by 6 bases and J by 8 bases. This CDR3 comprises 18 residues. As DNA, the CDR3 is TGTGCCAGCATGCCGACTAGCGGGGGGGCCCGAGACGAGGATGAGCAGTTCTTC. This sequence encodes CASMPTSGGARDEDEQFF.

The chain recombines TRBV6-1 with TRBJ2-7; 11 nucleotides line up with TRBD2. The CDR3 contains 14 residues. Germline V CDR1 and CDR2: MNHNS, SASEGT. V trimming: 10 bases; J trimming: 1 base; junction bases outside the gene matches: 6. The CDR3 here is CATRGTSGSYEQYV. The CDR3 region has the DNA TGTGCCACCAGAGGGACTAGCGGATCCTACGAGCAGTACGTC.